This TCR beta chain emerged from a study of cytomegalovirus exposure and HLA in healthy donors. Study observations and caveats: Most TCR sequences were seen very rarely across donors, but some public TCRs occurred in many. For cytomegalovirus status, the classifier reportedly gave diagnoses with high specificity and sensitivity.

Concerning this clone: Antigen unknown.

Germline CDR1 and CDR2: SQVTM and ANQGSEA. Trimming cost V 5 bases and J 3 bases; bases outside gene matches: 5. CDR3 length equals 14 residues. This PCR relied on a set of 60 Vbeta primers and 13 Jbeta primers. Authors' methods: There were about 80 million unique TCR beta chains by a later count, and around 10 million of them were shared. The data were produced by immunoSEQ multiplex PCR, yet TCRdb's version contains in-frame clones alone and is incomplete. The V and J calls and clone size come from that table; D and trimming were worked out from the DNA. Here the sample spans approximately 72,000 clones, 78% being singletons.

Specimen: PBMCs. V is TRBV29-1 and J is TRBJ2-3; TRBD1 agrees at 10 bases. This sequence was found in a male donor in good health and CMV-seropositive. CDR3: CSVPGQGRTDTQYF. Written as DNA, the CDR3 is TGCAGCGTTCCGGGACAGGGGAGGACAGATACGCAGTATTTT.